This TCR beta chain was documented in a study of CD8+CD57+ T cells in acquired aplastic anemia. Study in general: Sorted CD4+ and CD8+ cells yielded roughly 3.1 ug of DNA on average. Some 9.9 million reads, on average, were obtained for CD4+ cells from healthy donors. Study-wide findings and caveats: Comparison of patients with controls identified approximately 28 shared CD8+ CDR3 sequences.

This clonotype has just one count. No antigen is known for it. This CDR3 contains 13 residues. The trim removed 5 bases at V and 4 bases at J, leaving 5 bases unmatched. Per germline, CDR1 SEHNR and CDR2 FQNEAQ (reference sequence). Genomic DNA, the template, was used for profiling of the TCR beta VDJ and CDR3. TCRdb re-analysed the reads in MiXCR, keeping a single row per CDR3 protein. The repertoire consists of around 190,000 distinct CDR3 sequences, with 60% to 65% occurring once and the leading ten covering less than 30%. The V and J genes are TRBV7-9 and TRBJ2-7; 7 bases line up with TRBD1. The material sequenced was sorted CD4+, CD8+, or CD8+CD57+ T cells (not recorded which) from PBMCs. The receptor comes from a human donor in good health. For the CDR3, the DNA is TGTGCCAGCAGCGTGACAGGGCCTTACGAGCAGTACTTC. It translates to CASSVTGPYEQYF.